This record looks at one TCR beta chain sequence and its context. As yet, its antigen is unknown. The data are from a study of siplizumab effects on memory and regulatory T cells. Study-wide results and caveats: Major contributors to the alloresponse seemed to be naive T cells, which also appeared more diverse than memory cells.

Sequenced by immunoSEQ multiplex PCR; TCRdb stores in-frame clones only, minus some. The sample consists of about 110,000 clones, just under 95% of them appearing once. The CDR3 spans 13 residues. Deletions cut 3 bases from V and 5 bases from J, with 11 bases between. The germline gives CDR1 LNHDA, CDR2 SQIVND (reference sequence). The chain joins TRBV19 to TRBJ2-7; D not certain. Sequenced: CD4+ T cells sorted from blood. The receptor was isolated from a human donor in good health. The CDR3 reads CASSIRARNEQYF. The DNA of the CDR3 is TGTGCCAGTAGTATTAGGGCCCGAAACGAGCAGTACTTC.